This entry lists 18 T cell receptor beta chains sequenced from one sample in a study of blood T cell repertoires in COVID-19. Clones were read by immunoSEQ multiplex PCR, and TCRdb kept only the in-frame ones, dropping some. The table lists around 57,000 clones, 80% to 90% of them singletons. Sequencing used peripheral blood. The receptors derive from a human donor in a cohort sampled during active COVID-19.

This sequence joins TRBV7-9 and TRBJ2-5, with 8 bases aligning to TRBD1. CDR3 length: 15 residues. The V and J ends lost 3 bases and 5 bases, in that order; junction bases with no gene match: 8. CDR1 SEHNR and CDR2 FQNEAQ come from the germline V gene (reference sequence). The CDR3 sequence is CASSFVPGGAETQYF. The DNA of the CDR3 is TGTGCCAGCAGCTTCGTTCCAGGGGGCGCCGAGACCCAGTACTTC.

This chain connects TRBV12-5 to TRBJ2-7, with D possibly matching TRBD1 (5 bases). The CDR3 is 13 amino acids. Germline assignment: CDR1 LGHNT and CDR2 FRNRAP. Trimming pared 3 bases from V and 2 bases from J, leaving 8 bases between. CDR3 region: CASGLFRAYEQYF. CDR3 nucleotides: TGTGCTAGTGGTTTATTCAGGGCCTACGAGCAGTACTTC. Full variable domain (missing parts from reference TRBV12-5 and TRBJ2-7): DARVTQTPRHKVTEMGQEVTMRCQPILGHNTVFWYRQTMMQGLELLAYFRNRAPLDDSGMPKDRFSAEMPDATLATLKIQPSEPRDSAVYFCASGLFRAYEQYFGPGTRLTVT.

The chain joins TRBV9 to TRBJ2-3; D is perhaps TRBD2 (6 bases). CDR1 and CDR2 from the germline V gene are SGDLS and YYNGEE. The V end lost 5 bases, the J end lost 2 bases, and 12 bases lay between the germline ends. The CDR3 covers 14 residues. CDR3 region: CASSLGLNTDTQYF. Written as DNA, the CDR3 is TGTGCCAGCAGTCTGGGACTCAACACAGATACGCAGTATTTT.

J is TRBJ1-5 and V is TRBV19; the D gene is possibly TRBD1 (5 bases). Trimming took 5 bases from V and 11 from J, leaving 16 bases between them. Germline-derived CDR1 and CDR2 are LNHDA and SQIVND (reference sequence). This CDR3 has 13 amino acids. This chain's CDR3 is CASSGRAERAQHF. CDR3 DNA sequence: TGTGCCAGTAGTGGCAGGGCCGAACGAGCCCAGCATTTT.

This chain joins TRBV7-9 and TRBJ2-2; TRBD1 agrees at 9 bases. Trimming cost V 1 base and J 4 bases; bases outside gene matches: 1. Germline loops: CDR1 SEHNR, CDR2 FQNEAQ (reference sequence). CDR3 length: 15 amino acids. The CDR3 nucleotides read TGTGCCAGCAGCTTAGGGACAGGGGCCACCGGGGAGCTGTTTTTT. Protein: CASSLGTGATGELFF. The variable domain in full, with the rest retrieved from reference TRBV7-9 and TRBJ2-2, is DTGVSQNPRHKITKRGQNVTFRCDPISEHNRLYWYRQTLGQGPEFLTYFQNEAQLEKSRLLSDRFSAERPKGSFSTLEIQRTEQGDSAMYLCASSLGTGATGELFFGEGSRLTVL.

This chain's CDR3 is CASSFGLTLHF. In DNA, the CDR3 is TGTGCCAGCAGTTTCGGGTTGACCCTCCACTTT. The chain employs TRBV12-3 or TRBV12-4 and TRBJ1-6; D gene uncertain. Deletions cut 3 bases from V and 14 bases from J, with 8 bases between. This CDR3 is built from 11 residues.

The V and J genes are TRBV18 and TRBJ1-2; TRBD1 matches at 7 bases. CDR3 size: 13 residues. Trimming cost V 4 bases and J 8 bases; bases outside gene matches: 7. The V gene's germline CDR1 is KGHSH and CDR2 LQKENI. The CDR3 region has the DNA TGTGCCAGCTCACAGACAGGGACTGGCGGCTACACCTTC. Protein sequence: CASSQTGTGGYTF.

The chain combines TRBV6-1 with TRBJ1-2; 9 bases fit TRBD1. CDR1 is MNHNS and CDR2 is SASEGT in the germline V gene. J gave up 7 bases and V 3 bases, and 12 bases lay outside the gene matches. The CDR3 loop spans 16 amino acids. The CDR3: CASSDPQGTGQSGYTF. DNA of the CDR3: TGTGCCAGCAGTGACCCACAGGGGACAGGGCAGAGTGGCTACACCTTC.

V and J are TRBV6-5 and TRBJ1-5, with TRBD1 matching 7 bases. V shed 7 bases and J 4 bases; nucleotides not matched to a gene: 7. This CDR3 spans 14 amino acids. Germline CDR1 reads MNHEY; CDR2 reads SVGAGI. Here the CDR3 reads CASIGRGRNQPQHF. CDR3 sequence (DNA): TGTGCCAGCATTGGCAGGGGGAGGAATCAGCCCCAGCATTTT.

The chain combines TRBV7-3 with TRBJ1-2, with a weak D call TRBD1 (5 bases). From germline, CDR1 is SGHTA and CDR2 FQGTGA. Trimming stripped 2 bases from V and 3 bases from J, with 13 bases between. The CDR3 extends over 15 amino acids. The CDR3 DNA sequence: TGTGCCAGCAGCTTATACGGCAGGGAAGACTATGGCTACACCTTC. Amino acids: CASSLYGREDYGYTF.

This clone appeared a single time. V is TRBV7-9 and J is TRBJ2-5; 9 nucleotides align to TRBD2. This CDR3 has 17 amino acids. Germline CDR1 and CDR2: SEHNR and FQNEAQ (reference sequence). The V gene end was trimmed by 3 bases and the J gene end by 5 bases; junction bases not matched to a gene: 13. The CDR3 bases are TGTGCCAGCAGCTTGGCTTTCCAGACTAGCGGTACGGAGACCCAGTACTTC. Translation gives CASSLAFQTSGTETQYF.

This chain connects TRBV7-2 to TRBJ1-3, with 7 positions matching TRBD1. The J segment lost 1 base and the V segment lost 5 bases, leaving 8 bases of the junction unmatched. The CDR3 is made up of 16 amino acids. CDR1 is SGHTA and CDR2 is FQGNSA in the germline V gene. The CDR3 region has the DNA TGTGCCAGCAGCAACCGACAGGGAAGTTCTGGAAACACCATATATTTT. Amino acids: CASSNRQGSSGNTIYF.

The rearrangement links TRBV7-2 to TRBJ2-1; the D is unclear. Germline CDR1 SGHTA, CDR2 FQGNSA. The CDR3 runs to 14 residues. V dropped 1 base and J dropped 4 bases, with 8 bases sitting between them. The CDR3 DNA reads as TGTGCCAGCAGCTTAGGTGGGCGATACAATGAGCAGTTCTTC. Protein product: CASSLGGRYNEQFF.

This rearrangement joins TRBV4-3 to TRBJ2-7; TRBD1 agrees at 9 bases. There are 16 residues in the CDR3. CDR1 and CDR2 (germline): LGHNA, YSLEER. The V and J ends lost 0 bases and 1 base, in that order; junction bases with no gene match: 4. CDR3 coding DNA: TGCGCCAGCAGCCAAGAGGCGACAGGGGGATCCTACGAGCAGTACTTC. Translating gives CASSQEATGGSYEQYF.

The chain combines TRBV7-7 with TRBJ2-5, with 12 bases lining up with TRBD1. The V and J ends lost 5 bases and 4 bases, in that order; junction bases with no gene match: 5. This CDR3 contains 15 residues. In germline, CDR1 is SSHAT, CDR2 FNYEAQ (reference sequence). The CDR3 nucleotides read TGTGCCAGCAGCCCGGGGACAGGGGGCTTAGAGACCCAGTACTTC. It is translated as CASSPGTGGLETQYF.

The CDR3 coding sequence is TGCGCCAGCAGCCTGGGAGCAGGGGATGGAGATACGCAGTATTTT. Its protein is CASSLGAGDGDTQYF. The V and J genes are TRBV5-1 and TRBJ2-3; a weak D match, TRBD1 (6 bases). The CDR3 contains 15 residues. Germline V lookup: CDR1 SGHRS, CDR2 YFSETQ. Trimming took off 4 bases at V and 5 bases at J, with 17 bases between the two ends.

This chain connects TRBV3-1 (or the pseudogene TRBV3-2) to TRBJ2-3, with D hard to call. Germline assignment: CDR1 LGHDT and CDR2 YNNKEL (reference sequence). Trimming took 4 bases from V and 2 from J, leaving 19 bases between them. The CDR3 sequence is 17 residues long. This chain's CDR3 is CASSPQTETFNTDTQYF. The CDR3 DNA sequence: TGTGCCAGCAGCCCACAAACGGAGACCTTTAACACAGATACGCAGTATTTT.

In DNA form, the CDR3 reads TGTGCCAGCAGCGCCAGGGGGCACTCACCCCTCCACTTT. Encoded protein: CASSARGHSPLHF. The chain recombines TRBV7-3 with TRBJ1-6; 8 bases fit TRBD1. Looked up from germline, CDR1 is SGHTA and CDR2 is FQGTGA. The CDR3 is 13 amino acids. V lost 5 bases, J lost 10 bases, and 4 bases stayed unmatched.